Below are 2 T cell receptor beta chains sequenced from a single sample in a study of beta chain features in type 1 diabetes. The study reverse transcribed the entire isolated RNA, so it sequenced expressed TCRB transcripts. Produced via immunoSEQ multiplex PCR; TCRdb's table is partial and in-frame only. The data show roughly 240,000 clones, with about 14% seen just once and around 0.025% held by the top ten. Sequencing used naive CD4+ T cells from blood. These receptors originate from a woman aged 40 to 50 in good health.

On this clone itself: Other DNA sequences of this sample code for an identical CDR3. V gene TRBV7-2 combines with J gene TRBJ1-5; 10 bases match TRBD1. Germline CDR1 reads SGHTA; CDR2 reads FQGNSA. The length of the CDR3 is 14 residues. V shed 1 base, J shed 7 bases, and the junction held 1 base outside the gene matches. CDR3 amino acids: CASSLGDRGQPQHF. CDR3 nucleotides: TGTGCCAGCAGCTTAGGGGACAGGGGACAGCCCCAGCATTTT.

This clone occurred many times. This chain uses TRBV14 with TRBJ2-4, with D possibly being TRBD1 (5 bases). The V and J ends lost 1 base and 2 bases respectively, with 6 bases between them. The CDR3 has 14 amino acids. The germline gives CDR1 SGHDN, CDR2 FVKESK. The CDR3 DNA is TGTGCCAGCAGCCAAGCAGGGACCAAAAACATTCAGTACTTC. Translating it yields CASSQAGTKNIQYF.